This T cell receptor (beta chain) was retrieved from a study of T cell responses to AZD1222 COVID-19 vaccine. Some clones are missing from TCRdb's copy, which holds only in-frame ones; the method was immunoSEQ multiplex PCR. The sample holds about 120,000 clones, approximately 91% seen once. Germline V gene lookup returns CDR1 WSHSY and CDR2 SAAADI. The CDR3 is 14 amino acids. Deletions cut 6 bases from V and 7 bases from J, with 16 bases between. The sequence was obtained from an adult who received the AZD1222 COVID-19 vaccine. The chain couples TRBV10-2 to TRBJ2-1, with D possibly matching TRBD2 (6 bases). The sample consisted of peripheral blood, taken 28 days after the second AZD1222 dose. This chain's CDR3 is CASSGGLAANEQFF. The CDR3 region has the DNA TGCGCCAGCAGCGGCGGATTAGCGGCGAATGAGCAGTTCTTC.